The 5 T cell receptor beta chains reported below all come from one sample, sequenced in a study of blood T cell repertoires in COVID-19. Sequencing used immunoSEQ multiplex PCR; TCRdb keeps in-frame clones, though not all of them. In the table there are more than 200,000 clones, 88% of which are singletons. Sequences were obtained from peripheral blood. Source of these receptors: a human donor in a cohort sampled during active COVID-19.

This chain joins TRBV6-5 and TRBJ2-7; D is possibly TRBD2 (5 bases). V gave up 8 bases and J gave up 5 bases, with 22 bases separating them. The germline CDR1 and CDR2 sequences are MNHEY and SVGAGI. CDR3 size: 15 residues. As DNA, the CDR3 is TGTGCCAGCCAACGACGGGGTCGGACGTTGCACGAGCAGTACTTC. Protein sequence: CASQRRGRTLHEQYF.

The CDR3 loop reads CASCARTGGHEQYF. The CDR3, as DNA: TGTGCCAGTTGCGCGAGGACAGGGGGCCACGAGCAGTACTTC. V gene TRBV19 combines with J gene TRBJ2-7; TRBD1 matches 11 bases. V was pared by 8 bases and J by 5 bases, with 8 bases of the junction left unmatched. Germline CDR1 is LNHDA and CDR2 is SQIVND (reference sequence). The CDR3 runs 14 residues.

The chain carries TRBV2 and TRBJ1-2; D unresolved. The germline V and J ends were trimmed by 8 bases and 0 bases, with 7 bases remaining between them. CDR1 and CDR2 (germline): SNHLY, FYNNEI. The length of the CDR3 is 12 residues. In DNA, the CDR3 is TGTGCCAGCCAGGCTACTAACTATGGCTACACCTTC. Amino acid sequence: CASQATNYGYTF.

The chain is built from TRBV18 and TRBJ2-7, with 9 nucleotides matching TRBD1. The V segment lost 0 bases and the J segment 3 bases; nucleotides outside the gene matches: 0. This CDR3 has 14 amino acids. Germline lookup yields CDR1 KGHSH and CDR2 LQKENI. DNA for the CDR3: TGTGCCAGCTCACCACCGACAGGGGGCTACGAGCAGTACTTC. Its protein product is CASSPPTGGYEQYF.

This clone has a single count. The chain carries TRBV2 and TRBJ2-7; D perhaps matches TRBD1 (5 bases). Germline lookup yields CDR1 SNHLY and CDR2 FYNNEI. CDR3 length: 12 residues. The V gene lost 6 bases and the J gene lost 0 bases, with 6 bases spanning the gap. As DNA, the CDR3 is TGTGCCAGCAGGACAGTCTCCTACGAGCAGTACTTC. It is translated as CASRTVSYEQYF. Filled out from reference TRBV2 and TRBJ2-7, the complete variable domain reads EPEVTQTPSHQVTQMGQEVILRCVPISNHLYFYWYRQILGQKVEFLVSFYNNEISEKSEIFDDQFSVERPDGSNFTLKIRSTKLEDSAMYFCASRTVSYEQYFGPGTRLTVT.